The 11 T cell receptor beta chains in this list originate from one sample, sequenced in a study of T-cell memory formation after mild COVID-19. From the 5' RACE reads, TCRdb called clonotypes with MiXCR, one entry per CDR3 protein. Of almost 350,000 distinct CDR3 sequences in the sample, 20% to 25% are singletons; the top ten hold roughly 21%. Sequencing input: PBMCs or a T cell subset sorted from them (not recorded which). These TCRs come from a young man who had mild COVID-19 (a few samples of this study predate the infection). Cell type and time point are not known.

This clonotype has just a few counts. The chain uses TRBV5-1 and TRBJ1-1; D call uncertain. Germline CDR1 SGHRS, CDR2 YFSETQ. With 4 bases removed from V and 5 bases from J, the gap between germline ends came to 15 bases. The CDR3 totals 14 residues. CDR3 in amino acids: CASSTGVLGTEAFF. Here the CDR3 DNA reads TGCGCCAGCAGCACCGGGGTCCTAGGGACTGAAGCTTTCTTT.

This clonotype turned up a few times. The DNA for the CDR3 is TGTGCCAGCAGCTCCCGTCGGCGGAATGAGCAGTTCTTC. The encoded protein is CASSSRRRNEQFF. The gene calls are TRBV6-5 and TRBJ2-1; D ambiguous. This CDR3 contains 13 residues. Germline-derived CDR1 and CDR2 are MNHEY and SVGAGI. V was shortened by 6 bases and J by 7 bases, with 13 bases between the two germline ends.

This chain uses TRBV19 with TRBJ2-2; 10 positions agree with TRBD1. This CDR3 contains 17 residues. J was trimmed by 2 bases and V by 6 bases; bases with no gene match: 9. Looked up from germline, CDR1 is LNHDA and CDR2 is SQIVND (reference sequence). The CDR3 region has the DNA TGTGCCAGTAGCCCGTCCCGGGACAGGGGAAACACCGGGGAGCTGTTTTTT. Translating it yields CASSPSRDRGNTGELFF. Full variable domain (missing parts from reference TRBV19 and TRBJ2-2): DGGITQSPKYLFRKEGQNVTLSCEQNLNHDAMYWYRQDPGQGLRLIYYSQIVNDFQKGDIAEGYSVSREKKESFPLTVTSAQKNPTAFYLCASSPSRDRGNTGELFFGEGSRLTVL.

V usage is TRBV4-3 and J usage is TRBJ2-2, with D perhaps TRBD1 (6 bases). From germline, CDR1 is LGHNA and CDR2 YSLEER. There are 20 residues in the CDR3. V lost 3 bases and J 5 bases, leaving 28 bases between the germline ends. The CDR3 reads CASSHINGAGAKPPTGELFF. For the CDR3, the DNA is TGCGCCAGCAGCCATATTAATGGGGCAGGGGCGAAACCCCCAACCGGGGAGCTGTTTTTT.

The V and J genes are TRBV2 and TRBJ1-1; D unresolved. The V end lost 1 base, the J end lost 10 bases, and 7 bases lay between the germline ends. The CDR3 extends over 11 amino acids. Germline CDR1 SNHLY, CDR2 FYNNEI. Here the CDR3 reads CASSEVARAFF. In DNA, the CDR3 is TGTGCCAGCAGTGAAGTAGCCAGAGCTTTCTTT.

This clonotype has just a few counts. The J gene is TRBJ2-1, the V gene TRBV7-9; D is possibly TRBD1 (6 bases). CDR1 and CDR2 from the germline V gene are SEHNR and FQNEAQ (reference sequence). V lost 0 bases and J lost 9, with 12 bases in between. The CDR3 spans 14 residues. The CDR3 DNA sequence: TGTGCCAGCAGCTTAGCTGTGGGGGCGGGTGAGCAGTTCTTC. Protein: CASSLAVGAGEQFF.

The rearrangement joins TRBV7-9 to TRBJ2-5; D remains unclear. The germline gives CDR1 SEHNR, CDR2 FQNEAQ (reference sequence). The CDR3 runs 14 residues. The V gene lost 3 bases and the J gene lost 5 bases, with 13 bases spanning the gap. Written as DNA, the CDR3 is TGTGCCAGCAGCTTCAACGTACGGTGGGAGACCCAGTACTTC. Residues: CASSFNVRWETQYF.

The rearrangement links TRBV6-2 or TRBV6-3 to TRBJ2-3; TRBD1 aligns across 12 bases. CDR3 length equals 15 residues. Germline CDR1 is MNHEY and CDR2 is SVGEGT. Trimming at V came to 4 bases and at J to 5 bases, leaving 4 bases not matched to a gene. DNA for the CDR3: TGTGCCAGCAGTTCCGGGACAGGGGGCGTAGATACGCAGTATTTT. The encoded protein is CASSSGTGGVDTQYF.

This chain links TRBV7-9 with TRBJ2-3, with D tentatively TRBD2 (6 bases). CDR1 and CDR2 (germline): SEHNR, FQNEAQ (reference sequence). The CDR3 sequence is 16 residues long. Trimming cost V 1 base and J 6 bases, with 17 bases left between them. CDR3 DNA sequence: TGTGCCAGCAGCTTAGGAGTGGTAGCGGCGGGCGATACGCAGTATTTT. This sequence encodes CASSLGVVAAGDTQYF.

A few counts support this clonotype. V and J are TRBV5-1 and TRBJ2-3; 7 bases align to TRBD1. Germline CDR1 and CDR2: SGHRS and YFSETQ. The CDR3 length is 16 residues. Trimming took 4 bases from V and 1 from J; bases not matched to a gene: 9. The CDR3: CASSPGITGGTDTQYF. Written as DNA, the CDR3 is TGCGCCAGCAGCCCAGGGATAACAGGGGGCACAGATACGCAGTATTTT.

The V and J genes are TRBV20-1 and TRBJ2-1; 9 bases fit TRBD2. Germline lookup yields CDR1 DFQATT and CDR2 SNEGSKA (reference sequence). CDR3 size: 13 residues. V shed 5 bases and J 2 bases; nucleotides not matched to a gene: 1. CDR3 DNA sequence: TGCAGTGCTCGACTAGCGGCCTACAATGAGCAGTTCTTC. Protein: CSARLAAYNEQFF.